The source of this T cell receptor (beta chain) is a study of blood T cell repertoires in COVID-19. Study information: Researchers got acute and convalescent COVID-19 samples from the United States, Italy and Spain. From T cells, B-cell-depleted T cells, or PBMCs came the material, which was cDNA or gDNA.

The CDR3 covers 15 residues. Looked up from germline, CDR1 is SGHTA and CDR2 is FQGNSA. V lost 8 bases, J lost 1 base, and 7 bases stayed unmatched. Original handling: Cell counts per sample came from amplifying reference gene primers. Sequencing used immunoSEQ multiplex PCR; TCRdb keeps in-frame clones, though not all of them. V and J calls and clone size follow that table, whereas D and trimming were derived from the DNA. The data contain 62,000 or so clones, about 86% of them singletons. The specimen was peripheral blood. The genes are TRBV7-2 and TRBJ2-2; TRBD1 agrees at 7 bases. This clonotype was sampled from a woman aged 55 to 70 with acute or convalescent COVID-19. CDR3 amino acids: CASRPDRMNTGELFF. The CDR3 nucleotides are TGTGCCAGCCGCCCGGACAGGATGAACACCGGGGAGCTGTTTTTT.